The rows below give T cell receptor beta chains drawn from one sample of a study of CD8+ T cells in alopecia areata. Libraries were prepared by immunoSEQ multiplex PCR; TCRdb keeps only in-frame clonotypes and omits some of them. The data show roughly 150,000 clones, approximately 60% seen once. Sequencing was done on a sample of CD4+ T cells sorted from blood. The source of these receptors is a human donor in good health. The CDR3 runs from the conserved cysteine through the conserved F or W. A D gene is named only where the DNA matches it firmly. Expanded clones are given a class, and other clones once, few, many or no size at all.

NA	TRBV4-1	TRBJ1-2	NA	15	CASSQGTGTNYGYTF	TGCGCCAGCAGCCAAGGAACAGGGACTAACTATGGCTACACCTTC
NA	TRBV4-1	TRBJ1-1	NA	18	CASSRKIGVMTENTEAFF	TGCGCCAGCAGCCGAAAGATAGGGGTAATGACAGAGAACACTGAAGCTTTCTTT
NA	TRBV29-1	TRBJ1-1	NA	12	CSAGRLNTEAFF	TGCAGCGCTGGGAGACTGAACACTGAAGCTTTCTTT
NA	TRBV29-1	TRBJ1-1	NA	10	CSAARIEAFF	TGCAGCGCAGCCAGGATTGAAGCTTTCTTT
NA	TRBV4-1	TRBJ2-4	NA	14	CASSQPGIANIQYF	TGCGCCAGCAGCCAACCTGGGATAGCTAACATTCAGTACTTC
once	TRBV29-1	TRBJ2-1	NA	12	CSVGNPTNEQFF	TGCAGCGTCGGGAATCCGACCAATGAGCAGTTCTTC
NA	TRBV28	TRBJ1-1	NA	11	CASSSPIEAFF	TGTGCCAGCAGTTCCCCCATAGAAGCTTTCTTT
NA	TRBV15	TRBJ2-3	TRBD2	15	CATSRLAGRADTQYF	TGTGCCACCAGCAGACTAGCGGGACGGGCAGATACGCAGTATTTT
once	TRBV2	TRBJ2-2	NA	15	CARANGFSAPGELFF	TGTGCCAGGGCTAACGGCTTTTCGGCCCCCGGGGAGCTGTTTTTT
NA	TRBV5-4	TRBJ1-2	NA	13	CASSLGAMDGYTF	TGTGCCAGCAGCTTGGGAGCTATGGATGGCTACACCTTC
NA	TRBV25-1	TRBJ2-1	NA	14	CASSDLDRNNEQFF	TGTGCCAGCAGTGACCTGGACAGAAACAATGAGCAGTTCTTC
many	TRBV6-1	TRBJ2-7	NA	11	CASSYKGTPYF	TGTGCCAGCAGTTACAAGGGGACGCCGTACTTC
NA	TRBV7-9	TRBJ2-2	TRBD1	15	CASSVGTGMTGELFF	TGTGCCAGCAGCGTCGGGACAGGGATGACCGGGGAGCTGTTTTTT
NA	TRBV5-1	TRBJ2-5	TRBD1	15	CASSFGDRGQETQYF	TGCGCCAGCAGCTTCGGGGACAGGGGCCAGGAGACCCAGTACTTC
NA	TRBV5-6	TRBJ2-3	TRBD1	16	CASSRGPQGNTDTQYF	TGTGCCAGCAGCAGGGGCCCACAGGGGAACACAGATACGCAGTATTTT
NA	TRBV7-9	TRBJ1-5	TRBD1	16	CASSPGGSNQPQPQHF	TGTGCCAGCAGCCCAGGGGGTAGCAATCAGCCCCAGCCCCAGCATTTT
few	TRBV29-1	TRBJ2-5	NA	12	CSVRTFQETQYF	TGCAGCGTTCGAACCTTTCAAGAGACCCAGTACTTC
few	TRBV7-9	TRBJ2-4	TRBD1	15	CASSLRTGFGDIQYF	TGTGCCAGCAGTCTAAGGACAGGGTTCGGGGACATTCAGTACTTC
NA	TRBV12-5	TRBJ1-2	TRBD1	14	CASGLRQGNYGYTF	TGTGCTAGTGGTTTGAGACAGGGGAACTATGGCTACACCTTC
NA	TRBV5-6	TRBJ1-4	NA	14	CASSLRVTNEKLFF	TGTGCCAGCAGCTTGAGAGTGACTAATGAAAAACTGTTTTTT
NA	TRBV30	TRBJ2-3	TRBD2	14	CAWGLAGSTDTQYF	TGTGCCTGGGGACTAGCGGGAAGCACAGATACGCAGTATTTT
NA	TRBV28	TRBJ2-1	TRBD2	15	CASYRKGLVNNEQFF	TGTGCCAGTTACAGAAAGGGACTAGTGAACAATGAGCAGTTCTTC
NA	TRBV15	TRBJ2-2	TRBD2	17	CATSRRGTSGRTGELFF	TGTGCCACCAGCCGCCGTGGGACTAGCGGGAGGACCGGGGAGCTGTTTTTT
NA	TRBV7-3	TRBJ2-3	NA	15	CASSLLAGVGDTQYF	TGTGCCAGCAGCTTACTAGCAGGGGTGGGAGATACGCAGTATTTT
NA	TRBV28	TRBJ1-5	NA	15	CASSLRTLRVSTQHF	TGTGCCAGCAGTTTAAGGACACTCCGCGTTAGCACCCAGCATTTT
few	TRBV29-1	TRBJ1-2	TRBD1	15	CSVIRGTGANYGYTF	TGCAGCGTTATCAGGGGGACAGGGGCGAACTATGGCTACACCTTC
NA	TRBV5-4	TRBJ2-1	NA	15	CASSLQNTGHNEQFF	TGTGCCAGCAGCCTTCAAAATACAGGGCACAATGAGCAGTTCTTC
NA	TRBV2	TRBJ2-3	TRBD2	13	CASMLAGRDTQYF	TGTGCCAGCATGTTAGCGGGTAGGGATACGCAGTATTTT
few	TRBV10-3	TRBJ2-7	NA	12	CAISESGYEQYF	TGTGCCATCAGTGAGTCAGGCTACGAGCAGTACTTC
few	TRBV29-1	TRBJ2-1	NA	14	CSVAVAGELNEQFF	TGCAGCGTTGCCGTGGCAGGGGAACTCAATGAGCAGTTCTTC
few	TRBV15	TRBJ2-7	NA	11	CATSDSYEQYF	TGTGCCACCAGCGACTCCTACGAGCAGTACTTC
NA	TRBV5-1	TRBJ2-5	NA	13	CASSLGSVETQYF	TGCGCCAGCAGCTTGGGTTCAGTGGAGACCCAGTACTTC
NA	TRBV19	TRBJ2-5	TRBD2	13	CASSGLAVGTQYF	TGTGCCAGTAGTGGACTAGCGGTCGGGACCCAGTACTTC
NA	TRBV5-1	TRBJ2-1	NA	14	CASSLRFDYNEQFF	TGCGCCAGCAGCCTACGTTTTGATTACAATGAGCAGTTCTTC
many	TRBV7-2	TRBJ2-7	NA	11	CASSLNYEQYF	TGTGCCAGCAGCTTAAACTACGAGCAGTACTTC
NA	TRBV7-9	TRBJ2-2	TRBD1	15	CASSPPTGPTGELFF	TGTGCCAGCAGCCCTCCGACAGGGCCAACCGGGGAGCTGTTTTTT
few	TRBV30	TRBJ2-1	NA	14	CAWNLGTTKNEQFF	TGTGCCTGGAACCTGGGAACGACTAAAAATGAGCAGTTCTTC
NA	TRBV5-1	TRBJ2-1	TRBD2	16	CASSLGSSGAYNEQFF	TGCGCCAGCAGCTTGGGTTCTAGCGGGGCCTACAATGAGCAGTTCTTC
NA	TRBV29-1	TRBJ2-7	NA	11	CSFRRGNEQYF	TGCAGCTTTAGAAGAGGGAACGAGCAGTACTTC
few	TRBV19	TRBJ2-2	TRBD1	15	CASSYLTGGTGELFF	TGTGCCAGTAGTTATTTAACAGGGGGCACCGGGGAGCTGTTTTTT
many	TRBV5-6	TRBJ2-6	NA	15	CASSLGDSGANVLTF	TGTGCCAGCAGCTTGGGGGACTCTGGGGCCAACGTCCTGACTTTC
NA	TRBV15	TRBJ1-2	NA	16	CATSNALGGPRDGYTF	TGTGCCACCAGCAATGCTCTTGGGGGTCCAAGGGATGGCTACACCTTC
NA	TRBV27	TRBJ2-7	NA	14	CASSLSAATYEQYF	TGTGCCAGCAGTTTATCAGCAGCTACCTACGAGCAGTACTTC
NA	TRBV4-1	TRBJ1-4	NA	15	CASSLNRADNEKLFF	TGCGCCAGCAGCCTGAACAGAGCCGACAATGAAAAACTGTTTTTT
NA	TRBV29-1	TRBJ2-4	TRBD1	16	CSATGQGVFGKNIQYF	TGCAGCGCAACGGGACAGGGGGTTTTTGGCAAAAACATTCAGTACTTC
few	TRBV28	TRBJ2-7	NA	12	CASSLLLYEQYF	TGTGCCAGCAGTTTATTACTCTACGAGCAGTACTTC
NA	TRBV4-1	TRBJ1-5	NA	15	CASSQGILGNQPQHF	TGCGCCAGCAGCCAAGGAATCCTCGGCAATCAGCCCCAGCATTTT
NA	TRBV7-2	TRBJ2-3	NA	14	CASSRRDGKDTQYF	TGTGCCAGCAGCCGTCGGGACGGGAAAGATACGCAGTATTTT
NA	TRBV6-5	TRBJ1-1	NA	16	CASSYVGRALSTEAFF	TGTGCCAGCAGTTACGTGGGGCGGGCGCTGAGCACTGAAGCTTTCTTT